Listed below are T cell receptor beta chains from one sample, sequenced in a study of identical twins. TCRdb analysed the 5' RACE reads with MiXCR anew, one entry per CDR3 protein. The table lists about 530,000 distinct CDR3 sequences, approximately 14% of them singletons. The sample was also linked to a second study, of yellow fever vaccine responses in identical twins.

The specimen was CD4+ T cells sorted from blood. Receptors originate from a woman aged 18-29 years in good health. The CDR3 runs from the conserved cysteine through the conserved F or W. The D gene is left open where the match is weak. Rows give clone size only sometimes, using once, few, many, or a class for an expanded clone.

size,J,D,V,CDR3,DNA
.,TRBJ1-1,.,TRBV12-3/TRBV12-4,CASSLGIREAFF,TGTGCCAGCAGTTTGGGTATCAGGGAAGCTTTCTTT
many,TRBJ1-5,.,TRBV12-3/TRBV12-4,CASSGQGGQPQHF,TGTGCCAGCAGTGGTCAGGGAGGGCAGCCCCAGCATTTT
.,TRBJ1-3,.,TRBV10-3,CAIGQNGNTIYF,TGTGCCATCGGACAGAACGGAAACACCATATATTTT
.,TRBJ2-1,TRBD1,TRBV13,CASSLGRGTGQPNEQFF,TGTGCCAGCAGCTTAGGCCGAGGGACAGGGCAGCCCAATGAGCAGTTCTTC
few,TRBJ2-2,TRBD1,TRBV18,CASSPPIGQGASGELFF,TGTGCCAGCTCACCACCCATTGGACAGGGGGCATCCGGGGAGCTGTTTTTT
few,TRBJ2-1,TRBD2,TRBV6-1,CASRSNGGASYNEQFF,TGTGCCAGCAGGTCAAACGGGGGGGCCTCCTACAATGAGCAGTTCTTC
.,TRBJ2-7,TRBD2,TRBV12-3/TRBV12-4,CASSTRTSGSEQYF,TGTGCCAGCAGTACACGGACTAGCGGAAGCGAGCAGTACTTC
.,TRBJ1-2,.,TRBV28,CASSLGGTDGYTF,TGTGCCAGCAGTTTAGGGGGGACTGATGGCTACACCTTC
few,TRBJ2-5,TRBD2,TRBV3-1,CASSQRGAGGRETQYF,TGTGCCAGCAGCCAAAGGGGAGCGGGGGGACGAGAGACCCAGTACTTC
few,TRBJ1-1,.,TRBV11-2,CASSKGDTEAFF,TGTGCCAGCAGCAAGGGGGACACTGAAGCTTTCTTT
.,TRBJ2-7,TRBD2,TRBV3-1,CASRGGTSGIYEQYF,TGTGCCAGCAGAGGGGGGACTAGCGGGATCTACGAGCAGTACTTC
once,TRBJ2-5,.,TRBV7-2,CASSLSAYQETQYF,TGTGCCAGCAGCTTATCTGCGTACCAAGAGACCCAGTACTTC